These 23 T cell receptor beta chains share one sample of origin, sequenced in a study of breast tumors, draining lymph nodes, adjacent tissues. Each CDR3 protein is one row after TCRdb ran MiXCR on the multiplex PCR reads. The sample has 23,000 or so distinct CDR3 sequences; around two thirds are singletons. The sample comprised tumor-adjacent breast tissue. The receptor set was obtained from a female donor with breast cancer. Some clones in this sample may be carry-over from other donors' samples.

The CDR3 region has the DNA TGTGCCAGCAGCTTGGGACTAGCGGGAGTGGACCCCACAGATACGCAGTATTTT. It translates to CASSLGLAGVDPTDTQYF. The rearrangement links TRBV5-5 to TRBJ2-3; 12 bases align to TRBD2. This CDR3 comprises 18 residues. Germline lookup yields CDR1 SGHKS and CDR2 YYEKEE (reference sequence). V dropped 0 bases and J dropped 2; count of bases not matched to a gene: 7.

The table lists this clonotype with many counts. The V and J genes are TRBV7-2 and TRBJ2-1; the match to TRBD2 covers 13 bases. The junction had 1 base not matched to a gene; V was cut back by 3 bases and J by 5 bases. Germline V gene sequence: CDR1 SGHTA, CDR2 FQGNSA. The CDR3 length is 15 residues. Here the CDR3 reads CASSLGLAGNNEQFF. CDR3 sequence (DNA): TGTGCCAGCAGCTTGGGACTAGCGGGGAACAATGAGCAGTTCTTC.

This chain joins TRBV20-1 and TRBJ2-3, with 8 bases matching TRBD2. CDR3 length: 11 amino acids. Looked up from germline, CDR1 is DFQATT and CDR2 is SNEGSKA (reference sequence). The CDR3 sequence is CGGRRGDTQYF. The CDR3 coding sequence is TGCGGCGGGAGGAGAGGAGATACGCAGTATTTT.

V is TRBV15 and J is TRBJ1-6, with D uncertain. Germline CDR1 reads LNHNV; CDR2 reads YYDKDF (reference sequence). Trimming took 4 bases from V and 7 from J, leaving 11 bases between them. The CDR3 is 14 residues long. CDR3 in DNA: TGTGCCACCAGCAAGAAGCCGGAAAATTCACCCCTCCACTTT. This gives the protein CATSKKPENSPLHF.

This chain uses TRBV5-1 with TRBJ1-2; D is unclear. In germline, CDR1 is SGHRS, CDR2 YFSETQ. The V gene lost 3 bases and the J gene lost 0 bases, with 12 bases spanning the gap. CDR3 length: 15 amino acids. CDR3 region: CASSSFLCANYGYTF. The CDR3 DNA is TGCGCCAGCAGCTCATTCTTATGTGCTAACTATGGCTACACCTTC.

A few counts support this clonotype. V is TRBV2 and J is TRBJ1-3; TRBD1 is a possible D gene (6 bases). Trimming took 5 bases from V and 2 from J, leaving 13 bases between them. Germline V lookup: CDR1 SNHLY, CDR2 FYNNEI. The CDR3 is 15 residues long. The CDR3 bases are TGTGCCAGCAGTCAAACATGGGACACTGGAAACACCATATATTTT. It is translated as CASSQTWDTGNTIYF.

V is TRBV6-1 and J is TRBJ2-7; 7 bases line up with TRBD1. Per germline, CDR1 MNHNS and CDR2 SASEGT. The CDR3 is made up of 14 amino acids. V trimming: 6 bases; J trimming: 3 bases; junction bases outside the gene matches: 8. The CDR3 spells CASRPGTESYEQYF. The CDR3 nucleotides read TGTGCCAGCAGACCCGGGACAGAGAGCTACGAGCAGTACTTC.

CDR3 sequence: CASSTNFGQLYGYTF. As DNA, the CDR3 is TGTGCCAGCAGCACTAACTTCGGACAGCTCTATGGCTACACCTTC. The chain links TRBV11-2 to TRBJ1-2, with D tentatively TRBD1 (6 bases). In germline, CDR1 is SGHAT, CDR2 FQNNGV. The CDR3 is made up of 15 amino acids. The V end lost 5 bases, the J end lost 4 bases, and 17 bases lay between the germline ends.

Sample share makes this clonotype medium-sized. This sequence joins TRBV15 and TRBJ2-5; no clear D gene. V was cut by 9 bases and J by 1 base, with 12 bases left in between. CDR3 length: 13 residues. Per the germline V gene, CDR1 is LNHNV and CDR2 is YYDKDF (reference sequence). The CDR3 spells CATKSYVQETQYF. CDR3 nucleotide sequence: TGTGCCACGAAGTCGTATGTCCAAGAGACCCAGTACTTC.

V is TRBV10-2 and J is TRBJ2-1, with 9 bases fitting TRBD1. This CDR3 contains 14 residues. V lost 5 bases, J lost 5 bases, and 4 bases stayed unmatched. CDR1 and CDR2 from the germline V gene are WSHSY and SAAADI. The CDR3 DNA is TGCGCCAGCAGTAGGGACAGGGTCGACAATGAGCAGTTCTTC. It encodes CASSRDRVDNEQFF.

This clonotype was seen many times. Being one base from a much bigger clone, this may be a read error. The chain is built from TRBV20-1 and TRBJ2-7; TRBD1 matches at 7 bases. Germline V lookup: CDR1 DFQATT, CDR2 SNEGSKA (reference sequence). There are 15 residues in the CDR3. V dropped 1 base and J dropped 4; count of bases not matched to a gene: 10. In nucleotides, the CDR3 is TGCAGTGCTAGAGGAGATCGAGGACAGGCTTACGAGCAGTACTTC. Its protein product is CSARGDRGQAYEQYF.

The chain couples TRBV15 to TRBJ1-1, with D possibly matching TRBD1 (5 bases). CDR3 length: 14 residues. CDR1 is LNHNV, CDR2 YYDKDF, per germline (reference sequence). Trimming left V 1 base short and J 10 bases short, with 16 bases between. CDR3 residues: CATSRGGGGGGAFF. The CDR3 region has the DNA TGTGCCACCAGCAGAGGGGGGGGGGGGGGGGGAGCTTTCTTT.

This clonotype has just a few counts. CDR3 in DNA: TGTGCCACCAGTGATAGGAACACAGATACGCAGTATTTT. Protein: CATSDRNTDTQYF. This rearrangement joins TRBV24-1 to TRBJ2-3; D is ambiguous. The germline V and J ends were trimmed by 3 bases and 2 bases, with 5 bases remaining between them. The CDR3 has 13 amino acids. Germline CDR1 reads KGHDR; CDR2 reads SFDVKD.

V usage is TRBV2 and J usage is TRBJ1-6; 7 bases are shared with TRBD1. V shed 5 bases, J shed 7 bases, and the junction held 11 bases outside the gene matches. Germline CDR1 is SNHLY and CDR2 is FYNNEI. The CDR3 sequence is 16 residues long. In DNA, the CDR3 is TGTGCCAGCAGTCTCGGACAGGTAGCTACGAATTCACCCCTCCACTTT. Translation gives CASSLGQVATNSPLHF.

This clonotype was seen many times. This sequence joins TRBV6-6 and TRBJ2-3, with a possible D match to TRBD1 (5 bases). Germline loops: CDR1 MNHNY, CDR2 SVGAGI (reference sequence). V was clipped by 7 bases and J by 0 bases, with 26 bases between them. The CDR3 has 19 amino acids. The CDR3 region has the DNA TGTGCCAGCACCCCCGCCCAGGGATCCCCCGGCTATAGCACAGATACGCAGTATTTT. Protein product: CASTPAQGSPGYSTDTQYF.

This chain joins TRBV6-5 and TRBJ1-2; TRBD1 might be the D (6 bases). This CDR3 is 13 amino acids long. Trimming removed 5 bases from V and 12 bases from J, with 19 bases in between. Germline CDR1 and CDR2: MNHEY and SVGAGI. The CDR3 coding sequence is TGTGCCAGCAGTCCGGGGCCAGGGACACGCAACACCTTC. Translated: CASSPGPGTRNTF.

This clonotype has a count of ten or more. The chain's CDR3 is CASSSRGRVTEAFF. As DNA, the CDR3 is TGTGCCAGTAGTTCGAGGGGGCGCGTAACTGAAGCTTTCTTT. The chain employs TRBV19 and TRBJ1-1; 7 nucleotides agree with TRBD1. Germline values: CDR1 LNHDA, CDR2 SQIVND (reference sequence). J gave up 5 bases and V 5 bases, and 8 bases lay outside the gene matches. The CDR3 runs 14 residues.

In this sample, this clonotype is medium-sized (0.01 to 0.1%). The J gene is TRBJ2-1, the V gene TRBV2; 8 nucleotides line up with TRBD2. After removal of 6 bases from V and 4 bases from J, the junction contained 8 bases not matched to a gene. The CDR3 contains 15 residues. Per the germline V gene, CDR1 is SNHLY and CDR2 is FYNNEI. The CDR3 loop is CASRPAGGGYNEQFF. DNA of the CDR3: TGTGCCAGCAGACCGGCGGGGGGAGGGTACAATGAGCAGTTCTTC.

This chain links TRBV6-1 with TRBJ1-2, with D hard to call. The CDR3 is 13 amino acids. Germline CDR1 MNHNS, CDR2 SASEGT. V was pared by 2 bases and J by 2 bases, with 6 bases between. The CDR3 coding sequence is TGTGCCAGCAGTGAACGCAGGAACTATGGCTACACCTTC. Residues: CASSERRNYGYTF.

On this clonotype: One junction end disagrees with the germline gene, perhaps due to a read error. The chain joins TRBV20-1 to TRBJ1-4, with D tentatively TRBD1 (5 bases). The germline V gene has CDR1 DFQATT and CDR2 SNEGSKA (reference sequence). The CDR3 covers 13 residues. In DNA form, the CDR3 reads TGCAGTGTACGGGGACTGGATAATGAAACACTGTTTTTT. The encoded protein is CSVRGLDNETLFF.

V usage is TRBV2 and J usage is TRBJ2-7, with D possibly matching TRBD2 (5 bases). Trimming removed 4 bases at V and 1 base at J, with 11 bases between. The CDR3 consists of 14 residues. The germline V gene has CDR1 SNHLY and CDR2 FYNNEI. CDR3 coding DNA: TGTGCCAGCAGTGTGGACGGGAAATCCTACGAGCAGTACTTC. Translation gives CASSVDGKSYEQYF.

The chain is built from TRBV18 and TRBJ2-7; perhaps TRBD2 as D (5 bases). Trimming took 2 bases from V and 3 from J, leaving 8 bases between them. Germline V gene lookup returns CDR1 KGHSH and CDR2 LQKENI. The CDR3 is made up of 13 amino acids. CDR3 amino acids: CASSPNGGYEQYF. The DNA for the CDR3 is TGTGCCAGCTCACCAAACGGAGGCTACGAGCAGTACTTC. Together with reference TRBV18 and TRBJ2-7, the CDR3 gives the full variable domain: NAGVMQNPRHLVRRRGQEARLRCSPMKGHSHVYWYRQLPEEGLKFMVYLQKENIIDESGMPKERFSAEFPKEGPSILRIQQVVRGDSAAYFCASSPNGGYEQYFGPGTRLTVT.

The chain joins TRBV12-3 or TRBV12-4 to TRBJ2-5, with a tentative D call TRBD1 (5 bases). V lost 1 base, J lost 5 bases, and 11 bases lay in between. The CDR3 consists of 14 residues. CDR3 in amino acids: CASSLGQGWETQYF. The CDR3 nucleotides read TGTGCCAGCAGTTTAGGGCAGGGATGGGAGACCCAGTACTTC.